The clone carrying this TCR beta chain was seen more than once but under ten times. Individual cDNA molecules each received unique molecular identifiers attached to them. TCRdb passed the 5' RACE reads through MiXCR, listing each CDR3 protein once. The data contain fewer than 60,000 distinct CDR3 sequences, roughly 11% of them seen just once; the ten biggest clones take up roughly an eighth. This record belongs to a study of early T cells in non-severe SARS-CoV-2 infection. The receptor's source is an adult who was a healthcare worker with PCR-confirmed SARS-CoV-2 infection or an uninfected control (not recorded which). The sequencing input was whole blood.

DNA of the CDR3: TGTGCCAGCAGCCAAGAGACTAGCGGACAAGAGACCCAGTACTTC. This encodes CASSQETSGQETQYF. V is TRBV4-2 and J is TRBJ2-5, with 9 bases lining up with TRBD2. CDR1 is LGHNA and CDR2 is YNFKEQ in the germline V gene. This CDR3 has 15 amino acids. J gave up 2 bases and V 0 bases, and 1 base lay outside the gene matches.